The source of this T cell receptor (beta chain) is a study of blood T cell repertoires in COVID-19. Study summary: Whether acute or convalescent, the COVID-19 samples came from the United States, Italy and Spain. The cDNA or gDNA used as material had been derived from T cells, B-cell-depleted T cells, or PBMCs.

In the authors' methods: Nucleated cell number was recorded as an estimate derived from reference gene primer amplification. Measured with immunoSEQ multiplex PCR; TCRdb has only the in-frame clones, and not every one. The D gene and trimming were derived from the DNA, and the V and J assignments and clone size from that table. Here the sample spans 150,000 to 250,000 clones, roughly 83% being singletons. A Seattle source enrolled patients during active infection and followed them longitudinally. Germline V gives CDR1 MGHRA, CDR2 YSYEKL. Trimming stripped 4 bases from V and 7 bases from J, with 19 bases between. This CDR3 contains 16 residues.

The receptor comes from a woman in her 40s with COVID-19, enrolled during active disease. The sample taken for sequencing was peripheral blood. J is TRBJ1-4 and V is TRBV4-1, with D tentatively TRBD1 (5 bases). CDR3 sequence: CASSPGGAFLGEKLFF. CDR3 in DNA: TGCGCCAGCAGCCCCGGCGGGGCCTTCTTAGGTGAAAAACTGTTTTTT.